Each of the 18 T cell receptor beta chains below was sequenced from the same sample in a study of T cells in Graves' hyperthyroidism and ophthalmopathy. RNA transcripts served as the template for amplifying TCR beta CDR3 regions. First-round RT-PCR targeting the TCR CDR3 was performed with the HTBI primer set. MiXCR, applied by TCRdb to the multiplex PCR reads, yields one record per CDR3 protein. Here the sample spans some 600,000 distinct CDR3 sequences, more than 11% being singletons. Material for sequencing was blood. The receptors were sampled from a woman under 40 with Graves' hyperthyroidism that later progressed to Graves' ophthalmopathy.

This clonotype was detected ten times or more. The DNA for the CDR3 is TGTGCCAGCAGTTTACCACCGCGCGAGCAGTTCTTC. As protein: CASSLPPREQFF. The chain has TRBV12-3 or TRBV12-4 and TRBJ2-1; no clear D gene. The CDR3 is made up of 12 amino acids. V lost 2 bases to trimming and J lost 10 bases, with 9 bases between them.

This clonotype occurred many times. This rearrangement joins TRBV20-1 to TRBJ2-6; D unclear. The CDR3 is 13 amino acids. The V gene's germline CDR1 is DFQATT and CDR2 SNEGSKA (reference sequence). V was pared by 5 bases and J by 2 bases, with 7 bases between. CDR3 sequence (DNA): TGCAGTGCTTCTTTCCCTGGGGCCAACGTCCTGACTTTC. Translated, it gives CSASFPGANVLTF.

There are many counts of this clonotype. The V gene is TRBV28, the J gene TRBJ1-1; no clear D. Germline V gives CDR1 MDHEN, CDR2 SYDVKM. This CDR3 region has 11 residues. The V end lost 6 bases, the J end lost 1 base, and 3 bases lay between the germline ends. CDR3 in amino acids: CASRSNTEAFF. The CDR3 DNA sequence: TGTGCCAGCAGATCGAACACTGAAGCTTTCTTT.

This clonotype showed up many times. The V call is TRBV30, the J call TRBJ1-2; D ambiguous. Per germline, CDR1 GTSNPN and CDR2 SVGIG (reference sequence). V lost 3 bases to trimming and J lost 2 bases, with 13 bases between them. This CDR3 is 14 amino acids long. CDR3 sequence (DNA): TGTGCCTGGAGCGCCGGACGGACCAACTATGGCTACACCTTC. Translating it yields CAWSAGRTNYGYTF.

The rearrangement uses TRBV6-2 or TRBV6-3 and TRBJ2-1; 10 bases line up with TRBD1. CDR1 and CDR2 from the germline V gene are MNHEY and SVGEGT. The ends lost 5 bases at V and 8 bases at J; junction bases unmatched: 6. The CDR3 covers 14 residues. This CDR3 reads CASSRDRGVDEQFF. The CDR3 DNA follows: TGTGCCAGCAGTCGGGACAGGGGAGTCGATGAGCAGTTCTTC.

This clonotype has only a few counts. This chain joins TRBV3-1 and TRBJ2-7, with TRBD2 matching 8 bases. Trimming at V came to 5 bases and at J to 6 bases, leaving 6 bases not matched to a gene. The CDR3 totals 13 residues. Germline CDR1 LGHDT, CDR2 YNNKEL (reference sequence). CDR3 sequence: CASSLGLALEQYF. The CDR3 region has the DNA TGTGCCAGCAGCTTAGGACTAGCACTCGAGCAGTACTTC.

This clonotype showed up many times. In DNA form, the CDR3 reads TGTGCCAGTAGTATACTACCAACCGGGACATATGGCTACACCTTC. It specifies CASSILPTGTYGYTF. The chain couples TRBV19 to TRBJ1-2, with D maybe TRBD1 (6 bases). V was pared by 2 bases and J by 5 bases, with 15 bases between. The germline CDR1 and CDR2 sequences are LNHDA and SQIVND (reference sequence). The CDR3 is 15 residues long.

This clonotype has only a few counts. This rearrangement joins TRBV19 to TRBJ1-5; weak D call: TRBD1 (6 bases). V lost 5 bases, J lost 0 bases, and 14 bases lay in between. The CDR3 covers 16 residues. The germline V gene has CDR1 LNHDA and CDR2 SQIVND (reference sequence). The DNA of the CDR3 is TGTGCCAGTAGTCTACTACAGGGAGATAGCAATCAGCCCCAGCATTTT. It yields the protein CASSLLQGDSNQPQHF.

This clonotype has at least ten counts. The rearrangement joins TRBV2 to TRBJ2-2, with D maybe TRBD1 (6 bases). CDR3 size: 14 residues. Germline-derived CDR1 and CDR2 are SNHLY and FYNNEI. Trimming pared 3 bases from V and 5 bases from J, leaving 10 bases between. DNA of the CDR3: TGTGCCAGCAGTGACGGGACAAATACCGGGGAGCTGTTTTTT. Translating gives CASSDGTNTGELFF.

This clonotype was observed at least ten times. V is TRBV12-3 or TRBV12-4 and J is TRBJ2-7; D is ambiguous. The CDR3 totals 13 residues. The ends were cut back, 7 bases at V and 9 bases at J, with 19 bases in the middle. The DNA of the CDR3 is TGTGCCAGCACCGAAGACCCTCTCATAGGGCAGTACTTC. Protein product: CASTEDPLIGQYF.

As for this clonotype: With a much larger clone just one base away, this may be a read error. The J gene is TRBJ2-6, the V gene TRBV27; D uncertain. Trimming left V 1 base short and J 4 bases short, with 17 bases between. Germline V gene data show CDR1 as MNHEY and CDR2 as SMNVEV (reference sequence). The CDR3 runs 18 residues. The CDR3 coding sequence is TGTGCCAGCAGTTTATTTAAGGCCGGGCCATCCGGGGCCAACGTCCTGACTTTC. Residues: CASSLFKAGPSGANVLTF. The full variable domain, in which reference TRBV27 and TRBJ2-6 provide the parts outside the CDR3, is EAQVTQNPRYLITVTGKKLTVTCSQNMNHEYMSWYRQDPGLGLRQIYYSMNVEVTDKGDVPEGYKVSRKEKRNFPLILESPSPNQTSLYFCASSLFKAGPSGANVLTFGAGSRLTVL.

This clonotype showed up just a few times. This chain connects TRBV12-3 or TRBV12-4 to TRBJ1-5; D possibly corresponds to TRBD1 (5 bases). Trimming left V 8 bases short and J 2 bases short, with 13 bases between. The CDR3 sequence is 14 residues long. The CDR3 DNA follows: TGTGCCAGCGTTTTTGGAGGGGGCAATCAGCCCCAGCATTTT. Amino acids: CASVFGGGNQPQHF.

This clonotype was seen at least ten times. The rearrangement joins TRBV20-1 to TRBJ2-7; TRBD2 aligns across 7 bases. V shed 5 bases, J shed 1 base, and the junction held 8 bases outside the gene matches. Germline values: CDR1 DFQATT, CDR2 SNEGSKA (reference sequence). The CDR3 sequence is 14 residues long. The CDR3: CSARPSGFSYEQYF. DNA for the CDR3: TGCAGTGCTCGCCCTAGCGGCTTTTCCTACGAGCAGTACTTC.

The sample holds many counts of this clonotype. The chain carries TRBV10-3 and TRBJ2-7; the match to TRBD2 covers 8 bases. V shed 4 bases and J 5 bases; nucleotides not matched to a gene: 7. The CDR3 runs 14 residues. Germline V lookup: CDR1 ENHRY, CDR2 SYGVKD. The CDR3 protein is CAISAGGSGHEQYF. The CDR3 DNA reads as TGTGCCATCAGTGCGGGAGGGAGCGGGCACGAGCAGTACTTC.

This clonotype was recorded a few times. The chain recombines TRBV9 with TRBJ1-2; D gene uncertain. The CDR3 has 16 residues. Trimming shortened V by 2 bases and J by 8 bases, and 22 bases separated the two germline ends. Germline CDR1 SGDLS, CDR2 YYNGEE. This CDR3 reads CASSVKDSRRFGGYTF. CDR3 DNA sequence: TGTGCCAGCAGCGTCAAGGATAGTCGGCGTTTCGGGGGCTACACCTTC.

This clonotype was seen ten or more times. This chain connects TRBV3-1 to TRBJ1-1; perhaps TRBD1 as D (6 bases). The CDR3 covers 12 residues. V was cut by 7 bases and J by 4 bases, with 10 bases left in between. The V gene's germline CDR1 is LGHDT and CDR2 YNNKEL (reference sequence). CDR3 sequence: CASKGGLTEAFF. The CDR3 nucleotides are TGTGCCAGCAAAGGGGGGCTCACTGAAGCTTTCTTT.

Many counts were recorded for this clonotype. V and J are TRBV2 and TRBJ1-1, with unresolved D. This CDR3 contains 10 residues. Germline loops: CDR1 SNHLY, CDR2 FYNNEI. V shed 9 bases and J shed 7 bases, with 9 bases lying between them. DNA of the CDR3: TGTGCCAGTTCGAGCGTTGAAGCTTTCTTT. Translation: CASSSVEAFF. Based on the CDR3 plus reference TRBV2 and TRBJ1-1, the full variable domain is EPEVTQTPSHQVTQMGQEVILRCVPISNHLYFYWYRQILGQKVEFLVSFYNNEISEKSEIFDDQFSVERPDGSNFTLKIRSTKLEDSAMYFCASSSVEAFFGQGTRLTVV.

This clonotype was observed many times. J is TRBJ1-5 and V is TRBV6-1; 8 positions match TRBD1. V gave up 6 bases and J gave up 5 bases; unmatched junction bases: 12. This CDR3 is 16 amino acids long. Germline V CDR1 and CDR2: MNHNS, SASEGT. The CDR3 DNA is TGTGCCAGCAGCCATATGGTCGGGACAGGAGATCAGCCCCAGCATTTT. Protein sequence: CASSHMVGTGDQPQHF.